The 13 T cell receptor beta chains below were found in one sample sequenced in a study of cytomegalovirus exposure and HLA in healthy donors. Clones were read by immunoSEQ multiplex PCR, and TCRdb kept only the in-frame ones, dropping some. Of 280,000 or so clones detected, over 75% appear once; the ten largest clones hold approximately 0.9%. Material: PBMCs. The receptors shown here come from a woman under 30 in good health and CMV-seronegative.

The V call is TRBV9, the J call TRBJ2-1; D unresolved. Looked up from germline, CDR1 is SGDLS and CDR2 is YYNGEE. The V end was cut by 0 bases, the J end by 4 bases, with 8 bases between. The CDR3 contains 14 residues. The CDR3 reads CASSVGWAYNEQFF. CDR3 nucleotides: TGTGCCAGCAGCGTAGGTTGGGCTTACAATGAGCAGTTCTTC.

The chain links TRBV2 to TRBJ1-2, with unresolved D. CDR1 is SNHLY and CDR2 is FYNNEI in the germline V gene. The CDR3 is made up of 14 amino acids. Trimming removed 0 bases from V and 8 bases from J, with 13 bases in between. The CDR3 sequence is CASSEATFGGGYTF. CDR3 coding DNA: TGTGCCAGCAGTGAAGCGACTTTCGGAGGCGGCTACACCTTC.

J is TRBJ2-7 and V is TRBV19; 9 bases agree with TRBD1. The CDR3 spans 14 residues. J lost 6 bases, V lost 5 bases, and 8 bases had no gene match. Germline assignment: CDR1 LNHDA and CDR2 SQIVND (reference sequence). CDR3 in amino acids: CASSSGQGGVEQYF. The CDR3 DNA reads as TGTGCCAGTAGTTCGGGACAGGGTGGCGTCGAGCAGTACTTC.

The chain recombines TRBV5-1 with TRBJ2-7; tentative D call: TRBD1 (6 bases). CDR3 size: 13 residues. The V end lost 4 bases, the J end lost 4 bases, and 12 bases lay between the germline ends. The germline V gene encodes CDR1 SGHRS and CDR2 YFSETQ. The CDR3 reads CASSGGQFYEQYF. The DNA for the CDR3 is TGCGCCAGCAGCGGCGGACAGTTTTACGAGCAGTACTTC.

The rearrangement joins TRBV30 to TRBJ2-7, with 9 bases aligning to TRBD2. Germline V gene data show CDR1 as GTSNPN and CDR2 as SVGIG (reference sequence). V was clipped by 3 bases and J by 3 bases; unmatched bases: 12. The CDR3 sequence is 16 residues long. The CDR3 DNA reads TGTGCCTGGAGGAAAAAAGGACTAGCGTTACTCTACGAGCAGTACTTC. Translating it yields CAWRKKGLALLYEQYF.

The CDR3 DNA reads TGTGCCAGCAGCCAAGATCGGAGAATTCTCCCCTACGAGCAGTACTTC. Protein sequence: CASSQDRRILPYEQYF. This chain uses TRBV14 with TRBJ2-7; D remains unclear. Germline loops: CDR1 SGHDN, CDR2 FVKESK. The germline V and J ends were trimmed by 0 bases and 2 bases, with 14 bases remaining between them. The length of the CDR3 is 16 residues.

The genes are TRBV6-1 and TRBJ2-3; 7 nucleotides line up with TRBD1. This CDR3 contains 14 residues. Trimming cost V 4 bases and J 0 bases; bases outside gene matches: 1. CDR1 MNHNS and CDR2 SASEGT come from the germline V gene. The DNA of the CDR3 is TGTGCCAGCAGTGCGGGACAGAGCACAGATACGCAGTATTTT. This translates into CASSAGQSTDTQYF.

The rearrangement links TRBV18 to TRBJ1-2; TRBD1 matches 7 bases. This CDR3 contains 15 residues. CDR1 and CDR2 from the germline V gene are KGHSH and LQKENI. The junction had 5 bases not matched to a gene; V was cut back by 2 bases and J by 2 bases. CDR3 residues: CASSPTQGLNYGYTF. CDR3 nucleotide sequence: TGTGCCAGCTCACCAACACAGGGGTTGAACTATGGCTACACCTTC.

The CDR3 spells CASSVRGDQPQHF. The CDR3 DNA is TGTGCCAGCAGCGTTCGCGGGGATCAGCCCCAGCATTTT. The rearrangement uses TRBV7-2 and TRBJ1-5; D gene ambiguous. The germline V gene has CDR1 SGHTA and CDR2 FQGNSA. The CDR3 covers 13 residues. The germline V and J ends were trimmed by 5 bases and 5 bases, with 10 bases remaining between them.

This clone was counted a single time. The chain employs TRBV5-1 and TRBJ2-7; 11 nucleotides line up with TRBD1. V shed 3 bases, J shed 4 bases, and the junction held 9 bases outside the gene matches. The CDR3 spans 16 residues. Germline V gives CDR1 SGHRS, CDR2 YFSETQ. CDR3 nucleotides: TGCGCCAGCAGCTACGCCTCCGGGACAGGGGGTTACGAGCAGTACTTC. This translates into CASSYASGTGGYEQYF.

The gene calls are TRBV7-2 and TRBJ2-4; D not certain. Trimming left V 5 bases short and J 8 bases short, with 13 bases between. CDR3 length: 13 amino acids. In germline, CDR1 is SGHTA, CDR2 FQGNSA. CDR3 region: CASSQMVSDIQYF. DNA of the CDR3: TGTGCCAGCAGCCAAATGGTCTCGGACATTCAGTACTTC.

The CDR3 coding sequence is TGTGCCAGTAGTATAGGACTAGCGGGAGGGCCCGGCGATACGCAGTATTTT. It codes for CASSIGLAGGPGDTQYF. V gene TRBV19 combines with J gene TRBJ2-3, with 14 bases identical to TRBD2. CDR1 and CDR2 (germline): LNHDA, SQIVND (reference sequence). CDR3 length: 17 amino acids. V was clipped by 1 base and J by 6 bases; unmatched bases: 6.

The chain employs TRBV6-6 and TRBJ1-2, with D uncertain. Germline V gene sequence: CDR1 MNHNY, CDR2 SVGAGI (reference sequence). The V and J ends lost 6 bases and 5 bases respectively, with 7 bases between them. This CDR3 region has 11 residues. DNA for the CDR3: TGTGCCAGCAGCGGGGAATATGGCTACACCTTC. It specifies CASSGEYGYTF.